The 7 T cell receptor beta chains in this list originate from one sample, sequenced in a study of graft-versus-host responses after intestinal transplantation. Sequenced by immunoSEQ multiplex PCR; TCRdb stores in-frame clones only, minus some. The data show some 100,000 clones, with over 75% seen just once and about 0.9% held by the top ten. These receptors' targets are unknown. The sequencing used unstimulated CD4+ T cells sorted from spleen or lymph node cells, collected before transplant. These TCRs come from a human donor who was the organ donor for an intestinal transplant.

This chain connects TRBV27 to TRBJ1-1; possibly TRBD1 for D (6 bases). This CDR3 region has 17 residues. V gave up 2 bases and J gave up 0 bases, with 16 bases separating them. Germline V gene lookup returns CDR1 MNHEY and CDR2 SMNVEV (reference sequence). CDR3 sequence (DNA): TGTGCCAGCAGTTTAGGCGGGGGCTGGGGCATGAACACTGAAGCTTTCTTT. It specifies CASSLGGGWGMNTEAFF.

J is TRBJ2-2 and V is TRBV10-3; no clear D gene. Germline loops: CDR1 ENHRY, CDR2 SYGVKD. This CDR3 region has 12 residues. Trimming cost V 4 bases and J 0 bases, with 0 bases left between them. CDR3: CAISANTGELFF. CDR3 in DNA: TGTGCCATCAGTGCGAACACCGGGGAGCTGTTTTTT.

V is TRBV20-1 and J is TRBJ2-7; unclear D gene. This CDR3 has 11 residues. Trimming pared 5 bases from V and 4 bases from J, leaving 9 bases between. Germline assignment: CDR1 DFQATT and CDR2 SNEGSKA (reference sequence). The CDR3 region has the DNA TGCAGTGCTCCCCTAGGGTACGAGCAGTACTTC. Amino acids: CSAPLGYEQYF.

The genes are TRBV2 and TRBJ2-2; a possible D gene is TRBD1 (6 bases). The CDR3 sequence is 15 residues long. The germline V and J ends were trimmed by 5 bases and 1 base, with 11 bases remaining between them. Germline V lookup: CDR1 SNHLY, CDR2 FYNNEI. The CDR3 DNA reads TGTGCCAGCAGTAGGGGGACCTTGAACACCGGGGAGCTGTTTTTT. This codes for CASSRGTLNTGELFF.

The chain combines TRBV6-1 with TRBJ2-2; a weak D match, TRBD2 (6 bases). Per the germline V gene, CDR1 is MNHNS and CDR2 is SASEGT. The CDR3 runs to 16 residues. V was clipped by 2 bases and J by 6 bases, with 16 bases between them. The CDR3 nucleotides read TGTGCCAGCAGTGAAATCCGGACTACTTCCCCCGGGGAGCTGTTTTTT. Amino acids: CASSEIRTTSPGELFF.

As regards this clone: Sequence at one end of the junction differs from germline and may be a read error. The chain couples TRBV7-9 to TRBJ2-7, with D perhaps matching TRBD2 (5 bases). CDR3 length: 13 residues. Germline V gives CDR1 SEHNR, CDR2 FQNEAQ (reference sequence). In DNA, the CDR3 is TGTGCCAGCAGTTTAGAGGCGGGTCGGGAGCAGTACTTC. It specifies CASSLEAGREQYF.

The V call is TRBV7-3, the J call TRBJ2-2, with TRBD1 matching 9 bases. Trimming at V came to 5 bases and at J to 4 bases, leaving 5 bases not matched to a gene. The germline V gene has CDR1 SGHTA and CDR2 FQGTGA. This CDR3 contains 15 residues. CDR3 region: CASSGTGGGTGELFF. In DNA, the CDR3 is TGTGCCAGCAGCGGCACAGGGGGCGGCACCGGGGAGCTGTTTTTT.